This is a list of T cell receptor beta chains from one sample in a study of shared clonotypes between healthy human individuals. Assay: immunoSEQ multiplex PCR; the TCRdb copy retains only in-frame clones and omits some. The top ten clones hold approximately 1.1% of a sample with some 1.5 million clones, approximately 97% of them seen once. Source material: naive CD4+ T cells sorted from blood. The receptors come from a man aged 30-40 years in good health. Each CDR3 is given with its conserved first and last residue. D genes are given only for firm matches. Not all rows give a size; the values are once, few, many and, for expanded clones, a class.

TRBJ2-7 TRBV6-5 once NA CASSYSGIHYEQYF TGTGCCAGCAGTTACTCCGGGATTCACTACGAGCAGTACTTC
TRBJ2-7 TRBV2 NA NA CASSVSIRGRYSYEQYF TGTGCCAGCAGTGTTTCTATCCGCGGACGGTACTCCTACGAGCAGTACTTC
TRBJ1-6 TRBV6-1 NA NA CASKETGHPNSPLHF TGTGCCAGCAAAGAAACAGGACATCCTAATTCACCCCTCCACTTT
TRBJ2-3 TRBV6-5 NA NA CASSLLPGKTDTQYF TGTGCCAGCAGCCTTCTTCCGGGGAAGACAGATACGCAGTATTTT
TRBJ1-4 TRBV18 NA NA CASSPQTGTNEKLFF TGTGCCAGCTCACCACAAACGGGAACTAATGAAAAACTGTTTTTT
TRBJ2-2 TRBV9 NA TRBD2 CASSVWAGGTGELFF TGTGCCAGCAGCGTATGGGCGGGAGGAACCGGGGAGCTGTTTTTT
TRBJ2-1 TRBV10-3 NA TRBD2 CAISESPLAGKYNEQFF TGTGCCATCAGTGAGTCGCCACTAGCGGGGAAATACAATGAGCAGTTCTTC
TRBJ2-3 TRBV2 NA TRBD1 CASSDRTGVTDTQYF TGTGCCAGCAGTGATCGGACAGGGGTCACAGATACGCAGTATTTT
TRBJ1-5 TRBV7-9 NA NA CASSTSNQPQHF TGTGCCAGCAGCACCAGCAATCAGCCCCAGCATTTT
TRBJ2-7 TRBV30 NA TRBD2 CAWSVIRTSGSLNEQYF TGTGCCTGGAGTGTGATCCGAACTAGCGGGAGTCTCAACGAGCAGTACTTC
TRBJ2-3 TRBV9 NA NA CASSVAPVGAEADTQYF TGTGCCAGCAGCGTAGCCCCTGTGGGAGCAGAGGCAGATACGCAGTATTTT
TRBJ2-7 TRBV7-8 NA TRBD2 CASSLTSRFYEQYF TGTGCCAGCAGCCTGACTAGCAGGTTCTACGAGCAGTACTTC
TRBJ1-2 TRBV5-8 once NA CASSPKAGLYGYTF TGTGCCAGCAGCCCGAAGGCAGGGCTCTATGGCTACACCTTC
TRBJ1-2 TRBV2 NA TRBD1 CASRAGGYGYTF TGTGCCAGCCGGGCAGGGGGCTATGGCTACACCTTC
TRBJ2-3 TRBV27 NA NA CASSLKDPLSDTQYF TGTGCCAGCAGTTTAAAGGACCCTCTATCAGATACGCAGTATTTT
TRBJ2-7 TRBV2 NA NA CASSLTRNYEQYF TGTGCCAGCAGCCTGACTCGCAACTACGAGCAGTACTTC
TRBJ2-1 TRBV9 NA TRBD2 CASSVGTSGANNEQFF TGTGCCAGCAGCGTTGGGACTAGCGGAGCCAACAATGAGCAGTTCTTC
TRBJ1-1 TRBV4-3 NA NA CASSLLVGGEVEAFF TGCGCCAGCAGCCTCCTAGTGGGAGGGGAGGTTGAAGCTTTCTTT
TRBJ2-2 TRBV4-3 NA TRBD2 CASSQEGTSDGELFF TGCGCCAGCAGCCAAGAAGGGACTAGCGACGGGGAGCTGTTTTTT
TRBJ2-1 TRBV10-1 NA NA CASSVNGQPPGNEQFF TGCGCCAGCAGTGTAAACGGACAGCCCCCGGGCAATGAGCAGTTCTTC
TRBJ2-5 TRBV7-3 NA NA CASSSLPAQETQYF TGTGCCAGCAGCTCCCTACCGGCCCAAGAGACCCAGTACTTC
TRBJ2-3 TRBV5-4 NA TRBD2 CASSRTSERTDTQYF TGTGCCAGCAGCCGGACTAGCGAACGCACAGATACGCAGTATTTT
TRBJ1-1 TRBV25-1 NA NA CASSEGVMNTEAFF TGTGCCAGCAGTGAAGGGGTCATGAACACTGAAGCTTTCTTT
TRBJ2-1 TRBV9 NA TRBD2 CASSVVAGSYNEQFF TGTGCCAGCAGCGTCGTAGCGGGCTCCTACAATGAGCAGTTCTTC
TRBJ2-7 TRBV28 NA NA CASYSGPYEQYF TGTGCCAGCTACAGCGGCCCTTACGAGCAGTACTTC
TRBJ2-2 TRBV15 NA NA CATSSNNHRALNTGELFF TGTGCCACCAGCAGCAATAATCACAGGGCACTGAACACCGGGGAGCTGTTTTTT
TRBJ2-7 TRBV6-1 NA NA CASSGGGRLGLLYEQYF TGTGCCAGCAGTGGGGGGGGCCGGCTTGGCTTGTTGTACGAGCAGTACTTC
TRBJ1-1 TRBV14 NA TRBD1 CASSQARGHTEAFF TGTGCCAGCAGCCAAGCCAGGGGGCACACTGAAGCTTTCTTT
TRBJ2-5 TRBV11-2 NA TRBD1 CASSLGMAGTGSQETQYF TGTGCCAGCAGCTTAGGTATGGCCGGGACAGGCTCCCAAGAGACCCAGTACTTC
TRBJ2-5 TRBV5-6 NA NA CASSFTAETQYF TGTGCCAGCAGCTTTACAGCTGAGACCCAGTACTTC
TRBJ2-7 TRBV28 NA NA CASSLEGSYEQYF TGTGCCAGCAGTTTGGAGGGGAGCTACGAGCAGTACTTC
TRBJ1-1 TRBV20-1 once NA CSGKGGTEAFF TGCAGTGGTAAAGGGGGCACTGAAGCTTTCTTT
TRBJ2-3 TRBV4-1 NA TRBD2 CASSQVGFQRESLWGTQYF TGCGCCAGCAGCCAAGTAGGGTTCCAGCGGGAGAGTCTATGGGGTACGCAGTATTTT
TRBJ2-2 TRBV18 NA NA CASSPQGKHLTGELFF TGTGCCAGCTCACCTCAGGGAAAGCACCTCACCGGGGAGCTGTTTTTT
TRBJ2-7 TRBV25-1 NA TRBD2 CASSAYSGITYEQYF TGTGCCAGCAGTGCCTATAGCGGGATCACCTACGAGCAGTACTTC
TRBJ2-2 TRBV9 NA NA CASSSRPEHTGELFF TGTGCCAGCAGCAGTAGACCAGAACACACCGGGGAGCTGTTTTTT
TRBJ2-2 TRBV5-6 NA NA CASSLVVGELFF TGTGCCAGCAGCTTAGTAGTCGGGGAGCTGTTTTTT
TRBJ2-3 TRBV6-6 NA TRBD2 CASSPSGTRADTQYF TGTGCCAGCAGTCCCTCGGGGACTAGAGCAGATACGCAGTATTTT
TRBJ2-1 TRBV14 NA TRBD2 CASSPTAASGRREQFF TGTGCCAGCAGCCCGACGGCAGCTAGCGGGAGACGTGAGCAGTTCTTC
TRBJ2-1 TRBV11-3 NA TRBD1 CASSLEGQGFSNEQFF TGTGCCAGCAGCTTAGAGGGACAGGGATTTTCCAATGAGCAGTTCTTC
TRBJ1-1 TRBV4-3 NA TRBD1 CASSQEQGRGGAFF TGCGCCAGCAGCCAAGAACAGGGGAGAGGGGGGGCTTTCTTT
TRBJ2-1 TRBV5-4 NA NA CASSSRDGPYNEQFF TGTGCCAGCAGCTCCCGGGACGGACCCTACAATGAGCAGTTCTTC
TRBJ1-5 TRBV28 NA NA CASSLLTPDRPNQPQHF TGTGCCAGCAGTTTACTTACTCCCGACAGGCCCAATCAGCCCCAGCATTTT
TRBJ2-7 TRBV28 once TRBD2 CASSALAGGRATYEQYF TGTGCCAGCAGCGCCCTAGCGGGCGGGAGGGCGACCTACGAGCAGTACTTC
TRBJ1-1 TRBV5-1 NA NA CASSLVHQNTEAFF TGCGCCAGCAGCTTGGTACATCAGAACACTGAAGCTTTCTTT
TRBJ2-7 TRBV10-3 NA NA CAISGPHRDWSTYEQYF TGTGCCATCAGTGGCCCCCACCGGGACTGGAGCACCTACGAGCAGTACTTC
TRBJ1-5 TRBV2 NA NA CASSAIRGSNQPQHF TGTGCCAGCAGTGCGATCAGGGGTAGCAATCAGCCCCAGCATTTT
TRBJ2-2 TRBV5-1 NA NA CASSRMGAGELFF TGCGCCAGCAGCCGGATGGGGGCCGGGGAGCTGTTTTTT